A selection of T cell receptor beta chains follows, all from one sample in a study of blood T cell repertoires in COVID-19. Data came from immunoSEQ multiplex PCR; TCRdb stores just in-frame clones and leaves some out. The table lists 20,000 to 30,000 clones, around 83% of them singletons. Specimen: peripheral blood. These TCRs come from a human donor in a cohort sampled during active COVID-19. The CDR3 runs from the conserved cysteine through the conserved F or W. The D gene is left open where the match is weak. Not all rows give a size; the values are once, few, many and, for expanded clones, a class.

d_gene,v_gene,j_gene,abundance,CDR3nt,CDR3aa
NA,TRBV15,TRBJ1-5,NA,TGTGCCACCAGCAGAGATCACCTGGGGGGGGATCAGCCCCAGCATTTT,CATSRDHLGGDQPQHF
TRBD1,TRBV5-6,TRBJ1-2,NA,TGTGCCAGCAGCTTGGCCCTATCTATCCGGGACAGGGAGGATGGCTACACCTTC,CASSLALSIRDREDGYTF
TRBD2,TRBV28,TRBJ2-1,NA,TGTGCCAGCAGTTCCGGGACTAGTCGGTATTATAATGAGCAGTTCTTC,CASSSGTSRYYNEQFF
NA,TRBV5-6,TRBJ1-6,NA,TGTGCCAGCAGCCAAAACCCAGCGATAGATTCACCCCTCCACTTT,CASSQNPAIDSPLHF
NA,TRBV11-3,TRBJ1-1,NA,TGTGCCAGCAGCTCGACCGACAGGAACGCAGCTTTCTTT,CASSSTDRNAAFF
NA,TRBV5-1,TRBJ2-1,once,TGCGCCAGCAGCTCCCCCCGGCGCAGGGATTCCTACAATGAGCAGTTCTTC,CASSSPRRRDSYNEQFF
NA,TRBV9,TRBJ1-5,NA,TGTGCCAGCAGCGTAGGGGGACAAGGAAATCAGCCCCAGCATTTT,CASSVGGQGNQPQHF
TRBD1,TRBV9,TRBJ1-1,NA,TGTGCCAGCAGCGCCGATCCCGGACAGGGGCGTTCGAAAGCTTTCTTT,CASSADPGQGRSKAFF
TRBD1,TRBV7-9,TRBJ1-4,once,TGTGCCAGCAGCTTTACAGGGGGCGGTGAAAAACTGTTTTTT,CASSFTGGGEKLFF
TRBD1,TRBV28,TRBJ2-1,NA,TGTGCCAGCAGTTTATCCCGACAGGGTGGAAGGGTCAATGAGCAGTTCTTC,CASSLSRQGGRVNEQFF
TRBD2,TRBV9,TRBJ2-7,NA,TGTGCCAGCAGCGCCTCTCCCGGGGGGAATCCGACCTACGAGCAGTACTTC,CASSASPGGNPTYEQYF
TRBD2,TRBV6-1,TRBJ2-7,few,TGTGCCAGCAGTGAACTAGCGGGGGGCTCCTACGAGCAGTACTTC,CASSELAGGSYEQYF
TRBD1,TRBV7-3,TRBJ1-1,NA,TGTGCCAGCAGCTTATCGGGACAGGGGGACACTGAAGCTTTCTTT,CASSLSGQGDTEAFF
TRBD1,TRBV5-6,TRBJ2-4,NA,TGTGCCAGCAGCCCTGGACAGGGTGGAGCCAAAAACATTCAGTACTTC,CASSPGQGGAKNIQYF